This T cell receptor (beta chain) stems from a study of vaccination and CD4 T cells after COVID-19. Study in general: Post-COVID draws followed diagnosis by a median around 100 days (range 35 to 161).

The Oncomine TCR Beta short-read assay sequenced DNA from cultured CD4+ T cells. TCRdb used MiXCR to reprocess the PCR reads, holding one entry per CDR3 protein. This sample carries about 17,000 distinct CDR3 sequences, 45% to 65% of them seen once, and the ten largest clones take 11%. Of note for this clonotype: No antigen is known for it.

Stated treatment: approximately 9-day PBMC culture with coronavirus spike peptide pools or control peptides (ViraFEST assay). Study-wide results and limits: Post-vaccination reactive clonotypes (median roughly 35) did not differ significantly from post-infection (approximately 23).

Germline CDR1 and CDR2: SNHLY and FYNNEI. Trimming cost V 7 bases and J 3 bases, with 9 bases left between them. The CDR3 covers 12 residues. The source material was CD4+ T cells from blood, cultured in vitro. This clonotype was sampled from a human donor who had recovered from COVID-19. The chain recombines TRBV2 with TRBJ2-5; no clear D gene. The CDR3 DNA reads TGTGCCAGCACGAGGTCCGAAGAGACCCAGTACTTC. It codes for CASTRSEETQYF.